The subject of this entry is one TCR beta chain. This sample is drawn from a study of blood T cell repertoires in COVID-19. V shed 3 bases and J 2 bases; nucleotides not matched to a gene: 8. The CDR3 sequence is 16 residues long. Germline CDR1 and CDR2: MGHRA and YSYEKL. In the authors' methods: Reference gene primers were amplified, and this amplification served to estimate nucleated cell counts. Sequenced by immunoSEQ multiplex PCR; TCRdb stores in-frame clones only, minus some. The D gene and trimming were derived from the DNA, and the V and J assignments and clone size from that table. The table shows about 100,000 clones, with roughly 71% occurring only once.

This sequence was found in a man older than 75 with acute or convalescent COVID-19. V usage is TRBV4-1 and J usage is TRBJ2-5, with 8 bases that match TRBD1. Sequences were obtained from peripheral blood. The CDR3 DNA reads TGCGCCAGCAGCCACGCACAGGGGGTGCGTCAAGAGACCCAGTACTTC. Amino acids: CASSHAQGVRQETQYF.